This TCR beta chain was sequenced in a study of T-cell reconstitution after alpha-beta-depleted transplantation in children (dated by TCRdb to 2016 to 2018). Regarding the complete study: Using TCR repertoire profiling, the study followed T-cell immune reconstitution in a quantitative way in children after TCRalphabeta/CD19-depleted allogeneic hematopoietic cell transplantation.

Study-wide conclusions, independent of this receptor: The apparently early recovery of alphabetaT-cell counts about two months after transplant reportedly depended on only several hundred rapidly expanded clones that came from non-depleted graft cells. In some patients, high TCRbeta diversity at day 60 was attributed to recipient T cells and intrathymic progenitors that had survived conditioning. Over the following months the frequencies of hyperexpanded clones went down, and after one year T-cell counts and TCRbeta diversity were mostly credited to newly produced T cells.

The method behind the library was PCR. Sequencer: Illumina HiSeq 2500. TCR libraries were prepared with molecular barcoding, using unique molecular identifiers to normalize TCRbeta repertoire quantification. The public reads were reprocessed in TCRdb via fastp at Q25 and MiXCR, keeping in-frame beta chains. Rows matching on CDR3 protein sequence are summarized as one entry with the most common DNA and genes. The sample table holds a few hundred thousand distinct CDR3 sequences, of which 25% to 30% were seen once. The top ten hold approximately 39% of the sample. Reading the label with the study, this specimen's treatment or condition is: allogeneic hematopoietic cell transplantation with graft depleted of TCRalphabeta T cells and CD19 B cells. TCRalphabeta/CD19-depleted allogeneic hematopoietic cell grafts were given to the transplant recipients, all of whom were children. Trimming leaves V shorter by 0 bases and J shorter by 7 bases, with the junction holding 10 bases beyond the gene matches. The germline V gene sets CDR1 to SGHRS and CDR2 to YFSETQ. The CDR3, cysteine through phenylalanine, is 17 amino acids long. The entry retains the CDR3 DNA only, 51 bases that are in frame from base 1.

In its sample, this clonotype was seen a few times. It has no known antigen specificity. No much larger clone is present one base from it, and per-base qualities are unavailable. The receptor was isolated from a boy under two years old with Wiskott-Aldrich syndrome, due to receive a stem cell transplant. Material: PBMCs, obtained before TCRalphabeta/CD19-depleted stem cell transplant. The chain is assembled from TRBV5-1 and TRBJ2-1, with 10 bases aligning to TRBD2. Read as DNA, the sequence is TGCGCCAGCAGCTTGGCCAATTTAGCGGGAGGTAAGAATGAGCAGTTCTTC. This translates into CASSLANLAGGKNEQFF.